The source of this TCR beta chain is a study of blood T cell repertoires in COVID-19. Study-wide background: Material from acute and convalescent COVID-19 was sourced from the United States, Italy and Spain. PBMCs, B-cell-depleted T cells, or T cells were the source of the cDNA or gDNA that made up the material.

Authors' processing steps: For nucleated cells, counts were estimated from reference gene primer amplification. Sequencing was performed with immunoSEQ multiplex PCR; in TCRdb, only in-frame clones are kept and a portion is missing. V and J calls plus clone size are reproduced from that table; the DNA served to infer D and trimming. The profile shows 200,000 to 250,000 clones, 70% to 90% of them singletons. V was clipped by 7 bases and J by 5 bases, with 14 bases between them. Looked up from germline, CDR1 is SNHLY and CDR2 is FYNNEI. This CDR3 contains 14 residues. The clonotype comes from a human donor in a cohort sampled during active COVID-19. V gene TRBV2 combines with J gene TRBJ2-2; D is undetermined. The specimen sequenced was peripheral blood. The DNA for the CDR3 is TGTGCCAGCACCTTAGTCGACAATACCGGGGAGCTGTTTTTT. This encodes CASTLVDNTGELFF.